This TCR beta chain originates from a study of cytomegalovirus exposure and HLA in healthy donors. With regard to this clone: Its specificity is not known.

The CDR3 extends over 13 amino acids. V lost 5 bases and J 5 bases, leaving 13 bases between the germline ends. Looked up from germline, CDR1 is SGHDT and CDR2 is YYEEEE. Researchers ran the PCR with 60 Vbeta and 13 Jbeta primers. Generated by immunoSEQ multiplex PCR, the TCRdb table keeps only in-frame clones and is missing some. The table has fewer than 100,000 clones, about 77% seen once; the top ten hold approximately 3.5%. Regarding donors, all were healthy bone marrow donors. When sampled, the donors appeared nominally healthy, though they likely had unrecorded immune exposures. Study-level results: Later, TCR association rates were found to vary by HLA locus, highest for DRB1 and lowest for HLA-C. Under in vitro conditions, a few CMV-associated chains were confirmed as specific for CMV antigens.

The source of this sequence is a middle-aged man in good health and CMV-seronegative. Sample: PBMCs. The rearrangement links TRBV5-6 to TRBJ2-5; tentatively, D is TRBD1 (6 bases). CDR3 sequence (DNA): TGTGCCAGCAGGTTAGGGACATTGGAGACCCAGTACTTC. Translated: CASRLGTLETQYF.